This T cell receptor beta chain was recovered during a study of T cells in localized non-small cell lung cancer. Study-level points and caveats: A median approximately 57 of the top 100 tumor clones appeared in adjacent lung. Measurement of T cell clonality placed uninvolved adjacent lung highest, above the level in tumor.

The CDR3 length is 15 residues. V shed 6 bases and J shed 4 bases, with 18 bases lying between them. The germline V gene has CDR1 MNHEY and CDR2 SMNVEV (reference sequence). Concerning this clone itself: The antigen remains unidentified.

Sequencing was performed with immunoSEQ multiplex PCR; in TCRdb, only in-frame clones are kept and a portion is missing. The sample shows 15,000 to 17,000 clones, roughly 86% of them seen only once. The V call is TRBV27, the J call TRBJ2-5; tentatively, D is TRBD1 (5 bases). The sequences come from peripheral blood mononuclear cells, collected before any cancer treatment. The clonotype originates from a male donor aged 60 or over with stage II lung adenocarcinoma. Written as DNA, the CDR3 is TGTGCCAGCAGACCGCAGGGAAGTTTAGGAGAGACCCAGTACTTC. Protein product: CASRPQGSLGETQYF.